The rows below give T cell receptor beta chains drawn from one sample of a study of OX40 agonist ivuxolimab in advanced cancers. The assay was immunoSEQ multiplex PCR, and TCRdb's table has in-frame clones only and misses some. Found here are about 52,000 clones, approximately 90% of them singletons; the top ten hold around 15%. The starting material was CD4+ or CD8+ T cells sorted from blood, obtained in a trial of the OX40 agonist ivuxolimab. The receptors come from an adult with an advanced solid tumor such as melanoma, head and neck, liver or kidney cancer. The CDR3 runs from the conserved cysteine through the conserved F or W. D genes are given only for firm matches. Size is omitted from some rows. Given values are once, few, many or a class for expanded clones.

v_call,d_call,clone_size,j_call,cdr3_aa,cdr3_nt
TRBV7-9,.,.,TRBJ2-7,CASSEGSYEQYF,TGTGCCAGCAGCGAGGGGAGCTACGAGCAGTACTTC
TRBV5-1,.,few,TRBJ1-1,CASSFGGGTEAFF,TGCGCCAGCAGCTTTGGCGGAGGCACTGAAGCTTTCTTT
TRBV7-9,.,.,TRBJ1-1,CASSLDEGLNTEAFF,TGTGCCAGCAGCTTAGATGAGGGTTTGAACACTGAAGCTTTCTTT
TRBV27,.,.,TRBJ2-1,CASSWELGSSYNEQFF,TGTGCCAGCAGTTGGGAACTGGGAAGCTCCTACAATGAGCAGTTCTTC
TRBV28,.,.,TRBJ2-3,CASSSWDRGTDTQYF,TGTGCCAGCAGTTCATGGGACCGGGGCACAGATACGCAGTATTTT
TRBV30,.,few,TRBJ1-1,CAWSYGTEAFF,TGTGCCTGGAGTTATGGTACTGAAGCTTTCTTT
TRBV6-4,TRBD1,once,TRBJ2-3,CASSDTTGGYTDTQYF,TGTGCCAGCAGTGACACGACAGGGGGCTACACAGATACGCAGTATTTT
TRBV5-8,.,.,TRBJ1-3,CASSLPGANSGNTIYF,TGTGCCAGCAGCTTGCCCGGGGCCAACTCTGGAAACACCATATATTTT
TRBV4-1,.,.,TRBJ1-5,CASGRGVNQPQHF,TGCGCCAGCGGGAGGGGAGTAAATCAGCCCCAGCATTTT
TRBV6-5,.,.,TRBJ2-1,CASSYLGDNEQFF,TGTGCCAGCAGTTACTTGGGGGACAATGAGCAGTTCTTC
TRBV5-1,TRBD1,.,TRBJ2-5,CASSLMGQGRETQYF,TGCGCCAGCAGCTTGATGGGACAGGGGAGGGAGACCCAGTACTTC
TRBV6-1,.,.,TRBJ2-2,CASSDLGELFF,TGTGCCAGCAGTGATCTCGGGGAGCTGTTTTTT
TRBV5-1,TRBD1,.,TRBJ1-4,CASSLSWGQGAEDEKLFF,TGCGCCAGCAGCTTGAGTTGGGGACAGGGGGCCGAGGATGAAAAACTGTTTTTT
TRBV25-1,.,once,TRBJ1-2,CASSEGVGYTF,TGTGCCAGCAGTGAGGGGGTCGGCTACACCTTC
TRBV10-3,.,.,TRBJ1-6,CAITRALNSPLHF,TGTGCCATCACCAGGGCTCTAAATTCACCCCTCCACTTT
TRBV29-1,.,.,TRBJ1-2,CSVEGGQAGYGYTF,TGCAGCGTTGAAGGAGGGCAGGCCGGCTATGGCTACACCTTC
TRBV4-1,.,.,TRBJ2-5,CASSQDRGGIQYF,TGCGCCAGCAGCCAAGATAGGGGCGGCATCCAGTACTTC
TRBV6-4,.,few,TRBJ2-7,CASSEWVRYEQYF,TGTGCCAGCAGTGAATGGGTGCGCTACGAGCAGTACTTC
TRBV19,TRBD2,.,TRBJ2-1,CASIGASGGPEQFF,TGTGCCAGTATAGGGGCTAGCGGGGGGCCCGAGCAGTTCTTC
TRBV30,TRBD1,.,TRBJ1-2,CAWSQGSYGYTF,TGTGCCTGGTCACAGGGGTCCTATGGCTACACCTTC
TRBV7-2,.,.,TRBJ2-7,CASSLVGEGDEQYF,TGTGCCAGCAGCTTAGTAGGGGAAGGGGACGAGCAGTACTTC
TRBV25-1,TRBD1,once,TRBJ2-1,CASSEWGQVAYNEQFF,TGTGCCAGCAGTGAATGGGGACAGGTTGCCTACAATGAGCAGTTCTTC
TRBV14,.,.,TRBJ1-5,CASSQDGYQPQHF,TGTGCCAGCAGCCAAGACGGTTATCAGCCCCAGCATTTT
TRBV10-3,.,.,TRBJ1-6,CAISRFPRRNSPLHF,TGTGCCATCAGTCGATTCCCCCGAAGAAATTCACCCCTCCACTTT
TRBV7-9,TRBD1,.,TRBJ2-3,CASSLPGQYTDTQYF,TGTGCCAGCAGCTTACCGGGACAGTACACAGATACGCAGTATTTT
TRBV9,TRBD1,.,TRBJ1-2,CASSVGGTANYGYTF,TGTGCCAGCAGCGTAGGGGGGACAGCTAACTATGGCTACACCTTC
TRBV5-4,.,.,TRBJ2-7,CASSLWTWPYEQYF,TGTGCCAGCAGCTTGTGGACATGGCCCTACGAGCAGTACTTC
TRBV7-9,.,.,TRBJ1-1,CASSEEDAGKTEAFF,TGTGCCAGCAGCGAGGAAGACGCGGGGAAAACTGAAGCTTTCTTT
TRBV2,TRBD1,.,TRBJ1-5,CASSPGTGLHSNQPQHF,TGTGCCAGCAGCCCCGGGACAGGCCTACACAGCAATCAGCCCCAGCATTTT
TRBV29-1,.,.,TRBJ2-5,CSVEKGRETQYF,TGCAGCGTTGAGAAGGGGAGAGAGACCCAGTACTTC
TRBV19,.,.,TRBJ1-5,CASSSHRVNQPQHF,TGTGCCAGTAGCTCCCACAGGGTTAATCAGCCCCAGCATTTT
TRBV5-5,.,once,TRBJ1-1,CASSLWRGGYTEAFF,TGTGCCAGCAGCTTGTGGAGGGGCGGATACACTGAAGCTTTCTTT
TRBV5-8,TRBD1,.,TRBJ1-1,CASSPTGWGQLDTEAFF,TGTGCCAGCAGCCCGACAGGGTGGGGGCAGTTGGACACTGAAGCTTTCTTT
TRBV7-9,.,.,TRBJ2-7,CASSTDPTEQYF,TGTGCCAGCAGCACAGACCCTACGGAGCAGTACTTC
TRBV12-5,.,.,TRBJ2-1,CASGLTTDPDEQFF,TGTGCTAGTGGTCTCACGACAGACCCAGATGAGCAGTTCTTC
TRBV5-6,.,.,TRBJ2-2,CASSFRYGREVFTGELFF,TGTGCCAGCAGCTTTCGATACGGCAGGGAAGTTTTCACCGGGGAGCTGTTTTTT
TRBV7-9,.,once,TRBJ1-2,CASSSGTPYGYTF,TGTGCCAGCAGCTCCGGGACCCCCTACGGCTACACCTTC
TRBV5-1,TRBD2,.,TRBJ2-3,CASSFGQRGGQYDTQYF,TGCGCCAGCAGCTTTGGTCAGCGGGGGGGCCAATATGATACGCAGTATTTT
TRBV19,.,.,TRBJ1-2,CASAEETNYGYTF,TGTGCCAGCGCCGAGGAAACAAACTATGGCTACACCTTC
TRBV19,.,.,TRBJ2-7,CASSIVGSSSYEQYF,TGTGCCAGTAGTATAGTGGGCAGCAGCTCCTACGAGCAGTACTTC
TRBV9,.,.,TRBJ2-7,CASSVRDDWDEQYF,TGTGCCAGCAGCGTCCGGGACGATTGGGACGAGCAGTACTTC
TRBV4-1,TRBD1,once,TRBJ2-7,CASSQGTGFYEQYF,TGCGCCAGCAGCCAAGGGACAGGGTTTTACGAGCAGTACTTC
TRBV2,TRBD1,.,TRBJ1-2,CASSWDREAGAYGYTF,TGTGCCAGCAGTTGGGACAGGGAGGCCGGCGCCTATGGCTACACCTTC
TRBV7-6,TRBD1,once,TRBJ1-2,CASSSRTGYYGYTF,TGTGCCAGCAGCTCTCGGACAGGGTACTATGGCTACACCTTC
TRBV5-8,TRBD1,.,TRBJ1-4,CASSSRDRGLAANEKLFF,TGTGCCAGCAGCTCCCGGGACAGGGGACTCGCGGCTAATGAAAAACTGTTTTTT
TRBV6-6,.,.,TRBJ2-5,CASSAGPQETQYF,TGTGCCAGCAGTGCCGGGCCTCAAGAGACCCAGTACTTC
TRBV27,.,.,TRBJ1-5,CASRIRGSNQPQHF,TGTGCCAGCAGAATACGCGGGAGCAATCAGCCCCAGCATTTT
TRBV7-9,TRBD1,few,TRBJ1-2,CASSYGTALTGYTF,TGTGCCAGCAGCTACGGGACAGCCTTAACTGGCTACACCTTC
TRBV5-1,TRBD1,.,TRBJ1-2,CASSLGDRGHGYTF,TGCGCCAGCAGCTTGGGGGACAGGGGGCATGGCTACACCTTC
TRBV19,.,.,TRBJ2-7,CASSQRTDYEQYF,TGTGCCAGTAGTCAACGGACTGACTACGAGCAGTACTTC